The 6 T cell receptor beta chains in this list originate from one sample, sequenced in a study of blood T cell repertoires in COVID-19. Assay: immunoSEQ multiplex PCR; the TCRdb copy retains only in-frame clones and omits some. The sample consists of over 200,000 clones, more than 75% of them appearing once. The specimen was peripheral blood. The receptors come from a man between 35 and 55 years old with active or convalescent COVID-19.

The genes are TRBV6-5 and TRBJ1-1; D is unresolved. CDR1 is MNHEY, CDR2 SVGAGI, per germline. CDR3 size: 15 residues. V was clipped by 8 bases and J by 2 bases, with 18 bases between them. The CDR3 DNA sequence: TGTGCCAGCCCCGGTGGGCCTACCCCCAACACTGAAGCTTTCTTT. Residues: CASPGGPTPNTEAFF.

J is TRBJ1-1 and V is TRBV6-1; 7 bases line up with TRBD1. The CDR3 extends over 15 amino acids. Per germline, CDR1 MNHNS and CDR2 SASEGT. The junction had 4 bases not matched to a gene; V was cut back by 3 bases and J by 0 bases. The CDR3 nucleotides read TGTGCCAGCAGTGAGGTGACAGGGATGAACACTGAAGCTTTCTTT. Protein sequence: CASSEVTGMNTEAFF.

The V and J genes are TRBV30 and TRBJ2-7; 12 nucleotides align to TRBD1. This CDR3 comprises 14 residues. CDR1 is GTSNPN, CDR2 SVGIG, per germline (reference sequence). The junction had 3 bases not matched to a gene; V was cut back by 2 bases and J by 4 bases. CDR3 DNA: TGTGCCTGGAGTCGGGACAGGGGGCGATACGAGCAGTACTTC. It translates to CAWSRDRGRYEQYF.

The rearrangement uses TRBV6-4 and TRBJ1-2; 8 nucleotides line up with TRBD1. Germline V gives CDR1 MRHNA, CDR2 SNTAGT. Losses at the gene ends were 6 bases for V and 5 bases for J; bases not matched to a gene: 11. The CDR3 sequence is 15 residues long. CDR3 sequence: CASRDPGTGEYGYTF. CDR3 nucleotides: TGTGCCAGCAGGGATCCCGGGACAGGAGAATATGGCTACACCTTC.

The chain recombines TRBV7-2 with TRBJ1-6; D call uncertain. The length of the CDR3 is 13 residues. V was cut by 1 base and J by 5 bases, with 3 bases left in between. Looked up from germline, CDR1 is SGHTA and CDR2 is FQGNSA. DNA of the CDR3: TGTGCCAGCAGCTTAGGGCATAATTCACCCCTCCACTTT. Translation: CASSLGHNSPLHF. Full variable domain (remainder filled in from reference TRBV7-2 and TRBJ1-6): GAGVSQSPSNKVTEKGKDVELRCDPISGHTALYWYRQSLGQGLEFLIYFQGNSAPDKSGLPSDRFSAERTGGSVSTLTIQRTQQEDSAVYLCASSLGHNSPLHFGNGTRLTVT.

V is TRBV18 and J is TRBJ2-1, with 9 nucleotides matching TRBD2. Germline loops: CDR1 KGHSH, CDR2 LQKENI. J was trimmed by 0 bases and V by 3 bases; bases with no gene match: 12. The CDR3 spans 19 residues. The DNA of the CDR3 is TGTGCCAGCTCACCCCTCCCCGGAGCGGGGGGTACCTCCTACAATGAGCAGTTCTTC. It is translated as CASSPLPGAGGTSYNEQFF.